This TCR beta chain stems from a study of blood T cell repertoires in COVID-19. Looking at the study overall: COVID-19 samples, acute and convalescent, were from the United States, Italy and Spain. Sources were T cells, B-cell-depleted T cells, or PBMCs; the material itself was cDNA or gDNA.

The ends lost 4 bases at V and 9 bases at J; junction bases unmatched: 14. Germline V lookup: CDR1 LNHDA, CDR2 SQIVND (reference sequence). This CDR3 contains 16 residues. Study processing details: Estimation of nucleated cell counts relied on the amplification of reference gene primers. This table comes from immunoSEQ multiplex PCR, and its TCRdb copy is limited to in-frame clones, with some not included. The DNA was the basis for D and trimming; V, J and clone size are from that table. The table has hundreds of thousands of clones, 89% seen once. Followed longitudinally, the Seattle patients had been enrolled during active infection.

This clonotype was obtained from a woman in her thirties with COVID-19, enrolled during active disease. The sample comprised peripheral blood. The V gene is TRBV19, the J gene TRBJ2-1; TRBD1 agrees at 8 bases. CDR3 bases: TGTGCCAGTAGTAACGGACAGGGTGTGTTAAACTTTGAGCAGTTCTTC. Translation gives CASSNGQGVLNFEQFF.